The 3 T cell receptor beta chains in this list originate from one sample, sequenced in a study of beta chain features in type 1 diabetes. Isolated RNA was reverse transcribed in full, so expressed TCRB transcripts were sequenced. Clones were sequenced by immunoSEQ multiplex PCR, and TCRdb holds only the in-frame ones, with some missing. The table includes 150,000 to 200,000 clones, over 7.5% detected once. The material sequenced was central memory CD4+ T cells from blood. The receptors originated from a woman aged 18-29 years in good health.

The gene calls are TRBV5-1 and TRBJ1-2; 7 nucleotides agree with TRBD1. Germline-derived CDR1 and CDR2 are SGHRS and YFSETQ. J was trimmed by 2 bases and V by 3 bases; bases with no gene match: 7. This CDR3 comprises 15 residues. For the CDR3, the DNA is TGCGCCAGCAGCTCCCTCCTGACAGGGAACTATGGCTACACCTTC. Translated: CASSSLLTGNYGYTF.

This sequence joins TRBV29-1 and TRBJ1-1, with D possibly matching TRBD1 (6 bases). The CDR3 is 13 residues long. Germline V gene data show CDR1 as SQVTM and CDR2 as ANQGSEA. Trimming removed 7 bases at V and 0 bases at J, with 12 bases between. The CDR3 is CSGYRELNTEAFF. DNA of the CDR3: TGCAGCGGGTACAGGGAACTGAACACTGAAGCTTTCTTT.

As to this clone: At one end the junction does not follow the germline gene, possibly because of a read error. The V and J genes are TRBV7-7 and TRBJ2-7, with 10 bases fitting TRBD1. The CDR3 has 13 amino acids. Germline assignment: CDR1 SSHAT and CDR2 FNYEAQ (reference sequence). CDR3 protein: CASSTGQGNEQYF. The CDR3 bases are TGTGCTAGCAGCACGGGACAGGGGAACGAGCAGTACTTC. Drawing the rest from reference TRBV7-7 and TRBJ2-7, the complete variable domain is GAGVSQSPRYKVTKRGQDVTLRCDPISSHATLYWYQQALGQGPEFLTYFNYEAQPDKSGLPSDRFSAERPEGSISTLTIQRTEQRDSAMYRCASSTGQGNEQYFGPGTRLTVT.